The TCR beta chain under discussion was sequenced for a study of shared clonotypes between healthy human individuals. Profiled with immunoSEQ multiplex PCR; TCRdb holds only in-frame clones, not every one. Here the sample spans 450,000 to 500,000 clones, approximately 81% being singletons. This TCR was recovered from a woman aged 40 to 50 in good health. Some clones in this sample may be carry-over from other donors' samples. Source material: PBMCs.

The CDR3 reads CASSGSSGRPPNEQYF. CDR3 DNA: TGTGCCAGCAGCGGAAGTAGCGGGAGGCCCCCCAACGAGCAGTACTTC. J is TRBJ2-7 and V is TRBV11-2, with 10 positions matching TRBD2. The germline V gene encodes CDR1 SGHAT and CDR2 FQNNGV. The CDR3 is 16 residues long. V lost 5 bases, J lost 5 bases, and 12 bases stayed unmatched.